Following are 16 T cell receptor beta chains from one sample sequenced in a study of OX40 agonist ivuxolimab in advanced cancers. Method: immunoSEQ multiplex PCR; TCRdb's copy keeps in-frame clones and lacks some. The table shows under 90,000 clones, with more than 85% occurring only once. Sequencing was performed on CD4+ or CD8+ T cells sorted from blood, taken in a trial of the OX40 agonist ivuxolimab. Receptor source: an adult with an advanced solid tumor such as melanoma, head and neck, liver or kidney cancer.

The rearrangement uses TRBV19 and TRBJ1-1, with D hard to call. The CDR3 is 14 residues long. With 0 bases removed from V and 3 bases from J, the gap between germline ends came to 8 bases. In germline, CDR1 is LNHDA, CDR2 SQIVND (reference sequence). CDR3 sequence (DNA): TGTGCCAGTAGTATAGATCAAGGGTACACTGAAGCTTTCTTT. Its protein is CASSIDQGYTEAFF. The full variable domain, rest sourced from reference TRBV19 and TRBJ1-1, is DGGITQSPKYLFRKEGQNVTLSCEQNLNHDAMYWYRQDPGQGLRLIYYSQIVNDFQKGDIAEGYSVSREKKESFPLTVTSAQKNPTAFYLCASSIDQGYTEAFFGQGTRLTVV.

The chain has TRBV5-1 and TRBJ2-7; D ambiguous. The CDR3 sequence is 16 residues long. CDR1 SGHRS and CDR2 YFSETQ come from the germline V gene. V was shortened by 4 bases and J by 7 bases, with 24 bases between the two germline ends. The CDR3 loop is CASSLTGPWEAREQYF. The CDR3 DNA reads as TGCGCCAGCAGCCTGACCGGCCCATGGGAAGCTCGGGAGCAGTACTTC.

The chain combines TRBV5-1 with TRBJ2-1, with D perhaps matching TRBD1 (5 bases). With 0 bases removed from V and 1 base from J, the gap between germline ends came to 8 bases. Germline V gives CDR1 SGHRS, CDR2 YFSETQ. The CDR3 covers 15 residues. The CDR3 DNA reads as TGCGCCAGCAGCTTGGCAGGGAATTCCTACAATGAGCAGTTCTTC. Translated, it gives CASSLAGNSYNEQFF.

The V gene is TRBV5-4, the J gene TRBJ2-7; tentative D call: TRBD1 (5 bases). This CDR3 region has 14 residues. The V end was cut by 6 bases, the J end by 7 bases, with 20 bases between. Germline loops: CDR1 SGHNT, CDR2 YYREEE (reference sequence). CDR3 amino acids: CASNIGEVPGEQYF. The CDR3 DNA follows: TGTGCCAGCAACATAGGGGAAGTGCCCGGGGAGCAGTACTTC. The variable domain in full, with the rest retrieved from reference TRBV5-4 and TRBJ2-7, is ETGVTQSPTHLIKTRGQQVTLRCSSQSGHNTVSWYQQALGQGPQFIFQYYREEENGRGNFPPRFSGLQFPNYSSELNVNALELDDSALYLCASNIGEVPGEQYFGPGTRLTVT.

The gene calls are TRBV7-9 and TRBJ2-7, with D tentatively TRBD2 (6 bases). The CDR3 is 14 residues long. V was trimmed by 7 bases and J by 3 bases, leaving 16 bases between them. CDR1 and CDR2 from the germline V gene are SEHNR and FQNEAQ (reference sequence). In DNA form, the CDR3 reads TGTGCCAGCACCTGGAGGGAGGCTGACTACGAGCAGTACTTC. Translation: CASTWREADYEQYF.

The rearrangement uses TRBV19 and TRBJ1-6, with D unresolved. Trimming removed 1 base from V and 9 bases from J, with 10 bases in between. This CDR3 has 14 amino acids. Germline assignment: CDR1 LNHDA and CDR2 SQIVND (reference sequence). CDR3 coding DNA: TGTGCCAGTAGTATAGCCGCTGGGAGTTCACCCCTCCACTTT. Translating gives CASSIAAGSSPLHF.

Details on this clone: The same CDR3 also results from other DNA sequences found in this sample. This chain joins TRBV19 and TRBJ1-5, with D maybe TRBD1 (5 bases). Germline CDR1 reads LNHDA; CDR2 reads SQIVND (reference sequence). This CDR3 spans 14 amino acids. Deletions cut 3 bases from V and 4 bases from J, with 10 bases between. CDR3 sequence: CASSIWGGNQPQHF. For the CDR3, the DNA is TGTGCCAGTAGTATTTGGGGGGGGAATCAGCCCCAGCATTTT.

The chain employs TRBV13 and TRBJ1-2; a possible D gene is TRBD1 (6 bases). The CDR3 covers 13 residues. Germline V lookup: CDR1 PRHDT, CDR2 FYEKMQ (reference sequence). Trimming removed 5 bases at V and 2 bases at J, with 9 bases between. The CDR3 here is CASSPDRNYGYTF. Written as DNA, the CDR3 is TGTGCCAGCAGCCCGGACAGAAACTATGGCTACACCTTC.

The chain couples TRBV25-1 to TRBJ2-5; D is possibly TRBD2 (5 bases). Per germline, CDR1 MGHDK and CDR2 SYGVNS. This CDR3 is 15 amino acids long. V was trimmed by 2 bases and J by 5 bases, leaving 15 bases between them. The CDR3 bases are TGTGCCAGCAGTGAAGGGAGTGTCATAGAGGAGACCCAGTACTTC. As protein: CASSEGSVIEETQYF.

This clone appeared once. The gene calls are TRBV15 and TRBJ2-2, with unresolved D. CDR1 and CDR2 from the germline V gene are LNHNV and YYDKDF (reference sequence). Trimming removed 0 bases at V and 0 bases at J, with 11 bases between. The CDR3 contains 17 residues. The CDR3 is CATSRDRAAANTGELFF. DNA of the CDR3: TGTGCCACCAGCAGAGATCGGGCAGCCGCGAACACCGGGGAGCTGTTTTTT.

V gene TRBV10-1 combines with J gene TRBJ2-3; 8 positions match TRBD2. With V trimmed by 2 bases and J by 2 bases, 9 bases remained unmatched. The V gene's germline CDR1 is WNHNN and CDR2 SYGVQD (reference sequence). CDR3 length: 17 residues. CDR3 coding DNA: TGCGCCAGCAGTGAGAGGGGGGTCGGGGGGGCCACAGATACGCAGTATTTT. It encodes CASSERGVGGATDTQYF.

The J gene is TRBJ1-5, the V gene TRBV19, with D unclear. This CDR3 is 16 amino acids long. V lost 1 base and J 0 bases, leaving 10 bases between the germline ends. The germline CDR1 and CDR2 sequences are LNHDA and SQIVND (reference sequence). The CDR3 nucleotides are TGTGCCAGTAGTATAGTTTCTGATTATAGCAATCAGCCCCAGCATTTT. Its protein is CASSIVSDYSNQPQHF.

The rearrangement joins TRBV6-1 to TRBJ2-7; a possible D gene is TRBD1 (6 bases). V lost 6 bases, J lost 3 bases, and 15 bases lay in between. CDR3 size: 14 residues. The V gene's germline CDR1 is MNHNS and CDR2 SASEGT. The CDR3 is CASRGVRRGYEQYF. For the CDR3, the DNA is TGTGCCAGCAGAGGGGTGCGCAGGGGCTACGAGCAGTACTTC.

This clone was seen just once. V and J are TRBV6-5 and TRBJ2-7; a weak D match, TRBD2 (6 bases). CDR1 MNHEY and CDR2 SVGAGI come from the germline V gene. This CDR3 region has 15 residues. Trimming pared 5 bases from V and 1 base from J, leaving 15 bases between. The CDR3 sequence: CASSARDSGSYEQYF. In nucleotides, the CDR3 is TGTGCCAGCAGTGCGCGGGACTCAGGTTCCTACGAGCAGTACTTC.

The chain uses TRBV9 and TRBJ2-1, with a tentative D call TRBD2 (5 bases). Germline V gives CDR1 SGDLS, CDR2 YYNGEE. The CDR3 has 14 residues. Trimming shortened V by 4 bases and J by 7 bases, and 15 bases separated the two germline ends. The CDR3 here is CASSPVRGSNEQFF. The CDR3 nucleotides read TGTGCCAGCAGCCCTGTCCGGGGTTCAAATGAGCAGTTCTTC.

For this clone: Other nucleotide sequences from this sample produce the same CDR3. The V gene is TRBV9, the J gene TRBJ2-5, with 8 bases aligning to TRBD2. Germline CDR1 SGDLS, CDR2 YYNGEE. The CDR3 is made up of 15 amino acids. Trimming removed 0 bases from V and 2 bases from J; junction bases left unmatched: 3. The CDR3: CASSVDGRDQETQYF. CDR3 bases: TGTGCCAGCAGCGTAGACGGGAGGGATCAAGAGACCCAGTACTTC.